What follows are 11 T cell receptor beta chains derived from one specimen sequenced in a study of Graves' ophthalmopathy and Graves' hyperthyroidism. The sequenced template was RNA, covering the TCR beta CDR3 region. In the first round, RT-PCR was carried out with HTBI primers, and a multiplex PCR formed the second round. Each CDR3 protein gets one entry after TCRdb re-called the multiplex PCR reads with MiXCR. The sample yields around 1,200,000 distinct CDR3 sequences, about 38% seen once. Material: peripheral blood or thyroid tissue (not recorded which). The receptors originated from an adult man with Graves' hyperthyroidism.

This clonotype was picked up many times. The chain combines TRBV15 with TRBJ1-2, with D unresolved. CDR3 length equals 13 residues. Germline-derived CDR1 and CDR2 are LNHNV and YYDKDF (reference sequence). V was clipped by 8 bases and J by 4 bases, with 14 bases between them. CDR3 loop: CATFSERTYGYTF. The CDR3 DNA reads TGTGCCACCTTTTCAGAGAGAACCTATGGCTACACCTTC. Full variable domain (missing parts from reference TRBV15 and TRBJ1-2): DAMVIQNPRYQVTQFGKPVTLSCSQTLNHNVMYWYQQKSSQAPKLLFHYYDKDFNNEADTPDNFQSRRPNTSFCFLDIRSPGLGDTAMYLCATFSERTYGYTFGSGTRLTVV.

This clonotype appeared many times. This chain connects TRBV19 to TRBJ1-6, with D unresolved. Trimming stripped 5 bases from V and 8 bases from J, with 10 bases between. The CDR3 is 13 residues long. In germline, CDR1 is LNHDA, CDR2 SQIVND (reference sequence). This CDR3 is CASSWSTDSPLHF. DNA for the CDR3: TGTGCCAGTAGTTGGTCCACCGATTCACCCCTCCACTTT.

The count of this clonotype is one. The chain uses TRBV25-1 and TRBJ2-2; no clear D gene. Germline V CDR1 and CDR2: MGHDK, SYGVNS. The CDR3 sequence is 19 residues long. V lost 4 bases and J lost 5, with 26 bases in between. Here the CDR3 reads CASSARDETLGFGTGELFF. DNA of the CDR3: TGTGCCAGCAGTGCTAGAGATGAGACCCTAGGGTTTGGGACCGGGGAGCTGTTTTTT.

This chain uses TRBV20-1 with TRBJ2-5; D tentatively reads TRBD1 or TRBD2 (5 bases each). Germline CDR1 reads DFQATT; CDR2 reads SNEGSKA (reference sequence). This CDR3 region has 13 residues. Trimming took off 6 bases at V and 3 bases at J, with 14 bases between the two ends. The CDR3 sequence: CSAHQLGEETQYF. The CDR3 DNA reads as TGCAGTGCCCACCAGCTGGGGGAAGAGACCCAGTACTTC.

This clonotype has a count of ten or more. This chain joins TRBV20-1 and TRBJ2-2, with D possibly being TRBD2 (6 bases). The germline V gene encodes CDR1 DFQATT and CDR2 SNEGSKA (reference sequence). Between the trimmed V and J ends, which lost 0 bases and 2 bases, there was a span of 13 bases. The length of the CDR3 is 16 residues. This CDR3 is CSARDWRATNTGELFF. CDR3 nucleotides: TGCAGTGCTAGAGATTGGAGGGCAACTAACACCGGGGAGCTGTTTTTT.

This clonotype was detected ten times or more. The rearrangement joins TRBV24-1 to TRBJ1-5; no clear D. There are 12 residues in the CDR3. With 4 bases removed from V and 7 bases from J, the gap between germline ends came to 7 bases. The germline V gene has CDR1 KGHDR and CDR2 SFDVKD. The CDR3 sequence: CATSDGSQPQHF. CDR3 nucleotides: TGTGCCACCAGTGACGGTTCGCAGCCCCAGCATTTT.

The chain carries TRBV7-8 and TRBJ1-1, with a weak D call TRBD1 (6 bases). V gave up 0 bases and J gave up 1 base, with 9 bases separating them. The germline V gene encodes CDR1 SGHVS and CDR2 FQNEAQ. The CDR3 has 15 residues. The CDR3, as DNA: TGTGCCAGCAGCTTAGCGGGACATTCGAACACTGAAGCTTTCTTT. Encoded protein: CASSLAGHSNTEAFF. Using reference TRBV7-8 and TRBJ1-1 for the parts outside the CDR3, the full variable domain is GAGVSQSPRYKVAKRGQDVALRCDPISGHVSLFWYQQALGQGPEFLTYFQNEAQLDKSGLPSDRFFAERPEGSVSTLKIQRTQQEDSAVYLCASSLAGHSNTEAFFGQGTRLTVV.

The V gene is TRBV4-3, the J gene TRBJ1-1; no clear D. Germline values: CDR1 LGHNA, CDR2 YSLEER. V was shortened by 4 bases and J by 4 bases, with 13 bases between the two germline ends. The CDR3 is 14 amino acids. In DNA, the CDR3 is TGCGCCAGCAGCCGAGCTCTCCTGGCCACTGAAGCTTTCTTT. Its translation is CASSRALLATEAFF.

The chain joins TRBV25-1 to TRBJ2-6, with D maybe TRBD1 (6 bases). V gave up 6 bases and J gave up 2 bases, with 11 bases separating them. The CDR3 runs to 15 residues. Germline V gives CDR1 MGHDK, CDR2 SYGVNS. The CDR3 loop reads CASRVGTPGANVLTF. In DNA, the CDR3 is TGTGCCAGCAGGGTGGGGACACCTGGGGCCAACGTCCTGACTTTC.

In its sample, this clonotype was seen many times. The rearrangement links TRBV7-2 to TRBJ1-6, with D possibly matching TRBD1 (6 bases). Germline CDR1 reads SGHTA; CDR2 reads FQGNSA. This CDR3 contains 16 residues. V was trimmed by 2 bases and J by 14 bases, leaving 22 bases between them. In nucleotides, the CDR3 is TGTGCCAGCAGCTTATCGCGGGGGCGTCGTTGGGGATCCCTCCACTTT. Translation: CASSLSRGRRWGSLHF.

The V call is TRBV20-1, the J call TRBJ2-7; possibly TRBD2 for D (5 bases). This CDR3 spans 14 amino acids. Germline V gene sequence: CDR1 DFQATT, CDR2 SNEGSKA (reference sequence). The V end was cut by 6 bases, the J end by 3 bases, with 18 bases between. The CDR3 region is CSARPEGTDYEQYF. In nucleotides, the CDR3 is TGCAGTGCAAGGCCAGAGGGCACCGACTACGAGCAGTACTTC.